This TCR beta chain emerged from a study of OX40 agonist ivuxolimab in advanced cancers. At the level of the study: As their treatment, patients were administered ivuxolimab, an agonistic anti-OX40 (CD134) antibody. Each patient was given ivuxolimab into a vein every 2 weeks, at 0.01 to 10 mg/kg. Dose-escalation patients' cancers were hepatocellular carcinoma, melanoma, renal cell or head and neck cancer.

Assay: immunoSEQ multiplex PCR; the TCRdb copy retains only in-frame clones and omits some. The repertoire holds over 50,000 clones, with 92% as singletons. V gave up 0 bases and J gave up 6 bases, with 9 bases separating them. This CDR3 contains 14 residues. The germline V gene encodes CDR1 SNHLY and CDR2 FYNNEI. With autoimmune disease history or systemic immunosuppression, patients were excluded. Sequenced material: CD4+ or CD8+ T cells sorted from blood, taken in a trial of the OX40 agonist ivuxolimab. V usage is TRBV2 and J usage is TRBJ1-5; D uncertain. This clonotype originated in an adult with an advanced solid tumor such as melanoma, head and neck, liver or kidney cancer. The DNA of the CDR3 is TGTGCCAGCAGTGAAGCTCGGGATGGTCAGCCCCAGCATTTT. This codes for CASSEARDGQPQHF.